This TCR beta chain was observed in a study of blood T cell repertoires in COVID-19. Study summary: Samples came from the United States, Italy and Spain, spanning acute and convalescent COVID-19. In each case, the material was cDNA or gDNA derived from T cells, B-cell-depleted T cells, or PBMCs.

Original methodology: The assay estimated nucleated cells by amplifying reference gene primers. Produced via immunoSEQ multiplex PCR; TCRdb's table is partial and in-frame only. V, J and clone size reflect that table, while D and trimming were determined from the DNA. This table has some 150,000 clones, roughly four fifths appearing once. This CDR3 is built from 16 residues. The V end was cut by 0 bases, the J end by 9 bases, with 21 bases between. The germline V gene encodes CDR1 SQVTM and CDR2 ANQGSEA. This clone has only one observation. The sequenced sample consisted of peripheral blood. J is TRBJ2-1 and V is TRBV29-1, with D possibly matching TRBD2 (5 bases). The sequence came from a human donor with acute or convalescent COVID-19. The donor label of this sample is uncertain. The CDR3 spells CSVEERGSVVKAEQFF. For the CDR3, the DNA is TGCAGCGTTGAAGAGCGAGGTAGCGTTGTAAAGGCTGAGCAGTTCTTC.